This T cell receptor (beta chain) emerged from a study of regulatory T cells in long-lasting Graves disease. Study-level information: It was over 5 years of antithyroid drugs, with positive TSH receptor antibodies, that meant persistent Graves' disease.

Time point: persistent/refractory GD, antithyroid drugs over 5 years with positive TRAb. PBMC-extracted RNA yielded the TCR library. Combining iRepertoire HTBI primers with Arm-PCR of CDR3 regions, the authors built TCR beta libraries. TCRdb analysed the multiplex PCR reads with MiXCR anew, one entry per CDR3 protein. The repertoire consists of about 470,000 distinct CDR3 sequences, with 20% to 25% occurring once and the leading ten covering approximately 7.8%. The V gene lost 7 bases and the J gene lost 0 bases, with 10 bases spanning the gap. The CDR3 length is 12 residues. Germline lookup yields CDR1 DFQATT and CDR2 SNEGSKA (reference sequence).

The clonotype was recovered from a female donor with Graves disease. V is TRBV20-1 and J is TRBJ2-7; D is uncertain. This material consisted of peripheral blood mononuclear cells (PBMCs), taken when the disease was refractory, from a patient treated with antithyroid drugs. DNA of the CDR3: TGCAGTGTAAACCTCGGCTCCTACGAGCAGTACTTC. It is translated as CSVNLGSYEQYF.